Each of the 30 T cell receptor beta chains below was sequenced from the same sample in a study of T cell repertoires in cytomegalovirus infection. TCRdb passed the reads through MiXCR, listing each CDR3 protein once. The repertoire has approximately 120,000 distinct CDR3 sequences, about 30% of them found once; the top ten carry about 81%. These receptors have no known antigen. The source material was CD8+ T cells from cultured PBMCs, sampled from culture after CMV antigen stimulation. These receptors came from a human donor in good health (CMV status not recorded). Some clones in this sample may be carry-over from other donors' samples.

V is TRBV7-9 and J is TRBJ2-3, with 8 bases matching TRBD2. The CDR3 covers 18 residues. Trimming removed 1 base from V and 2 bases from J; junction bases left unmatched: 11. The germline V gene has CDR1 SEHNR and CDR2 FQNEAQ (reference sequence). The CDR3 sequence is CASSLETGWRGATDTQYF. The DNA for the CDR3 is TGTGCCAGCAGCTTAGAGACGGGGTGGCGGGGGGCCACAGATACGCAGTATTTT.

The genes are TRBV27 and TRBJ2-3; possibly TRBD2 for D (5 bases). The V end lost 3 bases, the J end lost 0 bases, and 7 bases lay between the germline ends. Germline-derived CDR1 and CDR2 are MNHEY and SMNVEV (reference sequence). The length of the CDR3 is 14 residues. CDR3 protein: CASSFGVSTDTQYF. The CDR3 DNA sequence: TGTGCCAGCAGTTTCGGGGTTAGCACAGATACGCAGTATTTT.

This chain uses TRBV4-1 with TRBJ2-7; no clear D gene. Germline lookup yields CDR1 MGHRA and CDR2 YSYEKL. Trimming took 0 bases from V and 2 from J, leaving 5 bases between them. CDR3 length equals 13 residues. The CDR3 reads CASSQEPAYEQYF. Here the CDR3 DNA reads TGCGCCAGCAGCCAAGAGCCAGCCTACGAGCAGTACTTC.

Only a few counts were recorded for this clonotype. V usage is TRBV20-1 and J usage is TRBJ1-1; TRBD1 might be the D (5 bases). Germline CDR1 and CDR2: DFQATT and SNEGSKA (reference sequence). CDR3 length equals 13 residues. The V end was cut by 0 bases, the J end by 4 bases, with 9 bases between. The CDR3 here is CSARDPGFTEAFF. CDR3 nucleotide sequence: TGCAGTGCTAGAGACCCAGGGTTCACTGAAGCTTTCTTT.

The chain recombines TRBV5-6 with TRBJ2-7; possibly TRBD1 or TRBD2 for D (5 bases each). The CDR3 has 14 amino acids. Between the trimmed V and J ends, which lost 2 bases and 2 bases, there was a span of 11 bases. CDR1 SGHDT and CDR2 YYEEEE come from the germline V gene. CDR3 nucleotide sequence: TGTGCCAGCAGCTTAGACGGGGACCCCTACGAGCAGTACTTC. Protein product: CASSLDGDPYEQYF.

This clonotype was recorded only once. J is TRBJ2-5 and V is TRBV5-5; 13 bases align to TRBD2. This CDR3 is built from 16 residues. Germline V lookup: CDR1 SGHKS, CDR2 YYEKEE (reference sequence). The V and J ends lost 4 bases and 2 bases, in that order; junction bases with no gene match: 5. CDR3 coding DNA: TGTGCCAGCAGCCCCGGACTAGCGGGGGTTCAAGAGACCCAGTACTTC. Protein: CASSPGLAGVQETQYF.

The V gene is TRBV11-2, the J gene TRBJ2-2; TRBD2 agrees at 7 bases. The CDR3 consists of 14 residues. Unmatched junction bases numbered 1, after V lost 2 bases and J lost 4 bases. Per the germline V gene, CDR1 is SGHAT and CDR2 is FQNNGV. CDR3 protein: CASSLWGGTGELFF. As DNA, the CDR3 is TGTGCCAGCAGCTTATGGGGGGGCACCGGGGAGCTGTTTTTT.

This clonotype was counted a few times. This chain links TRBV12-3 or TRBV12-4 with TRBJ1-2, with D perhaps TRBD1 (6 bases). The CDR3 extends over 13 amino acids. Trimming took 6 bases from V and 4 from J, leaving 12 bases between them. The CDR3: CASSWGAGYGYTF. The CDR3 DNA follows: TGTGCCAGCAGCTGGGGGGCGGGCTATGGCTACACCTTC.

This clonotype was found once. The chain links TRBV7-6 to TRBJ2-1; a weak D match, TRBD2 (5 bases). V dropped 5 bases and J dropped 7 bases, with 12 bases sitting between them. The CDR3 totals 13 residues. Germline V gene data show CDR1 as SGHVS and CDR2 as FNYEAQ. Here the CDR3 DNA reads TGTGCCAGCAGCCCATCCCGGGGAAATGAGCAGTTCTTC. Translated: CASSPSRGNEQFF.

A few counts support this clonotype. This sequence joins TRBV5-6 and TRBJ2-3; D unclear. This CDR3 is built from 15 residues. The germline V and J ends were trimmed by 2 bases and 4 bases, with 14 bases remaining between them. Germline V gives CDR1 SGHDT, CDR2 YYEEEE. DNA of the CDR3: TGTGCCAGCAGCTTATTCTATAGGGTCCCAGATACGCAGTATTTT. Its protein product is CASSLFYRVPDTQYF.

This sequence joins TRBV19 and TRBJ1-1; weak D call: TRBD1 (5 bases). Germline CDR1 reads LNHDA; CDR2 reads SQIVND (reference sequence). Between the trimmed V and J ends, which lost 8 bases and 1 base, there was a span of 14 bases. The CDR3 totals 14 residues. CDR3 nucleotide sequence: TGTGCCAGTGCCGACAGTTATACGAACACTGAAGCTTTCTTT. Translation gives CASADSYTNTEAFF.

This clonotype was found a few times. CDR3 in amino acids: CASSYLTGVGNTIYF. The CDR3 DNA sequence: TGTGCCAGCAGTTACCTGACAGGGGTCGGAAACACCATATATTTT. The chain combines TRBV6-5 with TRBJ1-3; 8 bases fit TRBD1. Germline lookup yields CDR1 MNHEY and CDR2 SVGAGI. The CDR3 is made up of 15 amino acids. With 2 bases clipped from V and 4 bases from J, the junction kept 4 bases outside the gene matches.

This clonotype was counted at least ten times. V and J are TRBV7-6 and TRBJ2-2; perhaps TRBD1 as D (7 bases). Trimming shortened V by 6 bases and J by 5 bases, and 25 bases separated the two germline ends. The CDR3 covers 18 residues. Germline CDR1 reads SGHVS; CDR2 reads FNYEAQ. The CDR3 coding sequence is TGTGCCAGCAGTAACAAACCCGGGGCCCAGGGGGGAACCGGGGAGCTGTTTTTT. Translated, it gives CASSNKPGAQGGTGELFF.

The sample holds many counts of this clonotype. Its ends do not fully match the called genes, so a read error is possible. The chain links TRBV28 to TRBJ2-3; the D is unclear. CDR3 length equals 14 residues. CDR1 MDHEN and CDR2 SYDVKM come from the germline V gene. The CDR3 region has the DNA TGTGCCACCAGTTTCGTCTCGGGTACGGATACGCAGTATTTT. As protein: CATSFVSGTDTQYF.

The chain combines TRBV18 with TRBJ2-7; 7 positions agree with TRBD1. Germline CDR1 KGHSH, CDR2 LQKENI. CDR3 length: 13 amino acids. Unmatched junction bases numbered 4, after V lost 6 bases and J lost 2 bases. CDR3 coding DNA: TGTGCCAGCTCCGGGGACAGCACCTACGAGCAGTACTTC. It encodes CASSGDSTYEQYF.

The rearrangement uses TRBV11-2 and TRBJ2-7; D is perhaps TRBD1 or TRBD2 (5 bases each). The CDR3 is 13 residues long. Germline V gene sequence: CDR1 SGHAT, CDR2 FQNNGV. The ends were cut back, 5 bases at V and 3 bases at J, with 11 bases in the middle. The CDR3, as DNA: TGTGCCAGCAGCAACCGGGACCTCTACGAGCAGTACTTC. Translation gives CASSNRDLYEQYF.

The sample holds a few counts of this clonotype. The genes are TRBV7-9 and TRBJ2-3, with D unresolved. CDR3 length: 13 amino acids. The V and J ends lost 6 bases and 4 bases respectively, with 11 bases between them. CDR1 is SEHNR and CDR2 is FQNEAQ in the germline V gene (reference sequence). This CDR3 is CASRLTNPDTQYF. The CDR3 DNA reads as TGTGCCAGCAGGCTTACCAATCCAGATACGCAGTATTTT.

This clonotype was picked up a small number of times. The V call is TRBV2, the J call TRBJ2-1; 7 bases are a match to TRBD1. The V gene's germline CDR1 is SNHLY and CDR2 FYNNEI. The CDR3 spans 13 residues. Trimming cost V 3 bases and J 7 bases; bases outside gene matches: 3. The CDR3 loop is CASSDLTGNEQFF. CDR3 sequence (DNA): TGTGCCAGCAGTGACCTGACAGGGAATGAGCAGTTCTTC.

This clonotype was counted a single time. V and J are TRBV14 and TRBJ1-2, with TRBD1 matching over 8 bases. CDR3 size: 18 residues. Losses at the gene ends were 3 bases for V and 3 bases for J; bases not matched to a gene: 15. Per the germline V gene, CDR1 is SGHDN and CDR2 is FVKESK. CDR3: CASSHFFLGQGDYYGYTF. The CDR3 nucleotides are TGTGCCAGCAGCCATTTTTTCCTAGGACAGGGAGATTACTATGGCTACACCTTC. Filled out from reference TRBV14 and TRBJ1-2, the complete variable domain reads EAGVTQFPSHSVIEKGQTVTLRCDPISGHDNLYWYRRVMGKEIKFLLHFVKESKQDESGMPNNRFLAERTGGTYSTLKVQPAELEDSGVYFCASSHFFLGQGDYYGYTFGSGTRLTVV.

There are a few counts of this clonotype. The chain links TRBV19 to TRBJ2-2, with TRBD2 matching over 8 bases. Trimming at V came to 10 bases and at J to 1 base, leaving 5 bases not matched to a gene. The CDR3 has 14 amino acids. Per the germline V gene, CDR1 is LNHDA and CDR2 is SQIVND (reference sequence). As DNA, the CDR3 is TGTGCCACCGGGCTAGCGGGGAACACCGGGGAGCTGTTTTTT. This codes for CATGLAGNTGELFF.

This clonotype was seen more than once but under ten times. The gene calls are TRBV29-1 and TRBJ2-7, with 7 positions matching TRBD1. The CDR3 contains 13 residues. CDR1 and CDR2 from the germline V gene are SQVTM and ANQGSEA. V lost 4 bases and J lost 3; bases outside the gene matches: 6. CDR3 in amino acids: CSVVFPGGYEQYF. DNA for the CDR3: TGCAGCGTTGTCTTTCCAGGGGGCTACGAGCAGTACTTC.

This clonotype has at least ten counts. CDR3 sequence reads: CASSSQRGYGYTF. Written as DNA, the CDR3 is TGTGCCAGCAGCTCACAGAGGGGCTATGGCTACACCTTC. The gene calls are TRBV11-1 and TRBJ1-2; tentative D call: TRBD1 (5 bases). Germline V gene data show CDR1 as SGHAT and CDR2 as FQDESV (reference sequence). The CDR3 spans 13 residues. V lost 4 bases, J lost 4 bases, and 10 bases lay in between. The full variable domain, rest sourced from reference TRBV11-1 and TRBJ1-2, is EAEVAQSPRYKITEKSQAVAFWCDPISGHATLYWYRQILGQGPELLVQFQDESVVDDSQLPKDRFSAERLKGVDSTLKIQPAELGDSAMYLCASSSQRGYGYTFGSGTRLTVV.

There are a few counts of this clonotype. The V and J genes are TRBV27 and TRBJ2-1, with a tentative D call TRBD2 (6 bases). The V end lost 3 bases, the J end lost 4 bases, and 13 bases lay between the germline ends. CDR3 length: 15 amino acids. From germline, CDR1 is MNHEY and CDR2 SMNVEV (reference sequence). The CDR3 region has the DNA TGTGCCAGCAGTTTCCCACCCGGGGGTTACAATGAGCAGTTCTTC. This translates into CASSFPPGGYNEQFF.

In this sample, this clonotype turned up a few times. The chain employs TRBV6-5 and TRBJ1-1; perhaps TRBD1 as D (5 bases). Between the trimmed V and J ends, which lost 2 bases and 4 bases, there was a span of 8 bases. Germline V CDR1 and CDR2: MNHEY, SVGAGI. The CDR3 is made up of 13 amino acids. CDR3 coding DNA: TGTGCCAGCAGTTACCCAGGGTCCACTGAAGCTTTCTTT. Its translation: CASSYPGSTEAFF.

The chain has TRBV4-1 and TRBJ2-1, with D perhaps TRBD2 (7 bases). CDR3 length equals 14 residues. CDR1 is MGHRA, CDR2 YSYEKL, per germline. With 5 bases removed from V and 9 bases from J, the gap between germline ends came to 17 bases. CDR3 sequence (DNA): TGCGCCAGCAGCGAAAGGGGGGGTCTTGGTGAGCAGTTCTTC. This sequence encodes CASSERGGLGEQFF.

This sequence joins TRBV7-6 and TRBJ2-5; a possible D gene is TRBD1 (5 bases). The V and J ends lost 3 bases and 2 bases respectively, with 13 bases between them. Germline V CDR1 and CDR2: SGHVS, FNYEAQ. There are 15 residues in the CDR3. The CDR3 DNA reads TGTGCCAGCAGCTTCAATGCAGGGTTTCAAGAGACCCAGTACTTC. Residues: CASSFNAGFQETQYF.

This clonotype was counted at least ten times. The J gene is TRBJ1-1, the V gene TRBV6-2 or TRBV6-3; weak D call: TRBD1 (5 bases). Germline V gene data show CDR1 as MNHEY and CDR2 as SVGEGT. V shed 4 bases and J shed 7 bases, with 19 bases lying between them. This CDR3 region has 15 residues. DNA for the CDR3: TGTGCCAGCAGTTCCCTCGGACGCGAGGGGAGTGAAGCTTTCTTT. Protein product: CASSSLGREGSEAFF.

The CDR3 DNA reads TGCAGTGCTAGGACAGACAGCACGAGCTATGGCTACACCTTC. Its protein is CSARTDSTSYGYTF. The V and J genes are TRBV20-1 and TRBJ1-2, with D possibly being TRBD1 (5 bases). The germline gives CDR1 DFQATT, CDR2 SNEGSKA (reference sequence). Trimming pared 3 bases from V and 4 bases from J, leaving 15 bases between. The CDR3 extends over 14 amino acids.

The chain joins TRBV2 to TRBJ2-7; possibly TRBD1 for D (6 bases). Germline assignment: CDR1 SNHLY and CDR2 FYNNEI. The CDR3 has 13 amino acids. Deletions cut 4 bases from V and 2 bases from J, with 9 bases between. Written as DNA, the CDR3 is TGTGCCAGCAGTGGAAAGGGGGCCTACGAGCAGTACTTC. Its protein is CASSGKGAYEQYF.

CDR3 nucleotide sequence: TGTGCCAGCAGTACTCCGGGACAGGGGGTAGATACGCAGTATTTT. Translating gives CASSTPGQGVDTQYF. The rearrangement links TRBV28 to TRBJ2-3, with TRBD1 matching 11 bases. J lost 5 bases, V lost 5 bases, and 6 bases had no gene match. The CDR3 consists of 15 residues. Germline loops: CDR1 MDHEN, CDR2 SYDVKM.